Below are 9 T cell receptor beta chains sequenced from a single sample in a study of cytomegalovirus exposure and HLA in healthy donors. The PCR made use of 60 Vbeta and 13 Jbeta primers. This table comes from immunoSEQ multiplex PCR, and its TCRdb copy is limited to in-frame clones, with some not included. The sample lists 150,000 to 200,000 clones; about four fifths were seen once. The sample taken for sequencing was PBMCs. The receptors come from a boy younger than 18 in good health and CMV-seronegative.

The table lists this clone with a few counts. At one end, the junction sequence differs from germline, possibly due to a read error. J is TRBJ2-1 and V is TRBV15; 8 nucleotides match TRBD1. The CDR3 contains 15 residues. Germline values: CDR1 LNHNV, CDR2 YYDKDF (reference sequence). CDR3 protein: CATSGDRGLYNEQFF. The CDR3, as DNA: TGTGCCACCAGCGGAGACAGGGGCCTCTACAATGAGCAGTTCTTC.

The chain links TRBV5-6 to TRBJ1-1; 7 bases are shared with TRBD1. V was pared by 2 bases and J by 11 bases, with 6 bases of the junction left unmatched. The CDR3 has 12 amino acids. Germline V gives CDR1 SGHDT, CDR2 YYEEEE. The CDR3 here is CASSLTGQSAFF. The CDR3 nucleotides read TGTGCCAGCAGCTTAACGGGACAGTCGGCTTTCTTT. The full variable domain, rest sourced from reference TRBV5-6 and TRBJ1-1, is DAGVTQSPTHLIKTRGQQVTLRCSPKSGHDTVSWYQQALGQGPQFIFQYYEEEERQRGNFPDRFSGHQFPNYSSELNVNALLLGDSALYLCASSLTGQSAFFGQGTRLTVV.

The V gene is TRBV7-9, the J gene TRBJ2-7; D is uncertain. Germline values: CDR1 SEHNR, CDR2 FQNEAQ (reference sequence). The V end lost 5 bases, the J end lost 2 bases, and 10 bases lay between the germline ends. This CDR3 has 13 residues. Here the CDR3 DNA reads TGTGCCAGCAGCAACGAAGAGACCTACGAGCAGTACTTC. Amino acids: CASSNEETYEQYF.

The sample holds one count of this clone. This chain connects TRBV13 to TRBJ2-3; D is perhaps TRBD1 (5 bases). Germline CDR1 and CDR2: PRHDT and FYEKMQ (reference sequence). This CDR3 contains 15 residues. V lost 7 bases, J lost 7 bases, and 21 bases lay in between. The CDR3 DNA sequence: TGTGCCAGCACCTCAGGGATCCGCAGAAAAAATACGCAGTATTTT. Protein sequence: CASTSGIRRKNTQYF.

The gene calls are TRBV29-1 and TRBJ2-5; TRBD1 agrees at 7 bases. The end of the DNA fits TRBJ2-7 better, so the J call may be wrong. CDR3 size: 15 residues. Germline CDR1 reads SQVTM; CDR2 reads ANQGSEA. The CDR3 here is CSVDGYETGYPEQYF. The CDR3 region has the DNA TGCAGCGTTGACGGTTACGAGACAGGGTATCCCGAGCAGTACTTC.

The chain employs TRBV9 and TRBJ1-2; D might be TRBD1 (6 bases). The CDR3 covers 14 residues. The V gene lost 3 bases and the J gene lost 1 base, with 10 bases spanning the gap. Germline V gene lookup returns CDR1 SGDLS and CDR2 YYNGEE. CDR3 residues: CASSEGGFNYGYTF. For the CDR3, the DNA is TGTGCCAGCAGCGAGGGGGGGTTTAACTATGGCTACACCTTC.

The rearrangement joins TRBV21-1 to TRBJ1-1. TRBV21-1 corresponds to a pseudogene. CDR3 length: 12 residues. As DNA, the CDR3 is TGTGCCAGCAGCAAACGGGGGGGCTCGGCTTTCTTT. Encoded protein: CASSKRGGSAFF.

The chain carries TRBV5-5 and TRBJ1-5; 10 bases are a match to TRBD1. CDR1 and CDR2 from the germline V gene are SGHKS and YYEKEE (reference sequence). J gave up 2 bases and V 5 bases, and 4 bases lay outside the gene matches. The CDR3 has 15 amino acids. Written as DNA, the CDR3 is TGTGCCAGCAGAGGTGGGACAGGGGGCAATCAGCCCCAGCATTTT. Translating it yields CASRGGTGGNQPQHF.

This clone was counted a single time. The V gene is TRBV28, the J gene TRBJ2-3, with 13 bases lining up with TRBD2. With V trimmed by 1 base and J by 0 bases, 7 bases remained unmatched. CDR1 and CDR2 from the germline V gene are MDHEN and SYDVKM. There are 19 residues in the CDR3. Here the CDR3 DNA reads TGTGCCAGCAGTTTATCACTACTAGCGGGAGGGTCTAGCACAGATACGCAGTATTTT. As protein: CASSLSLLAGGSSTDTQYF.